This T cell receptor beta chain was identified during a study of blood T cells in healthy people across ages (dated by TCRdb to the mid-2010s). Regarding the study in general: In model experiments, template switching captured about one uniquely barcoded TCR beta cDNA molecule for every two T cells. Using deep sequencing normalized with unique cDNA molecular identifiers, the study measured how TCR beta repertoire diversity changes with age. Two additional independent replicas of 1 million unique cDNA reads from the same blood draw were analyzed for two donors (one aged 18 to 29 and one aged 80 or older). The donors were divided into four age groups: young (average around 15 years), middle-aged (roughly 42), aged (about 62) and long-lived (about 90). What the research found in general, with its limitations: Since profiling was done on bulk unsorted PBMCs, naive and antigen-experienced compartments could not be conclusively compared. Estimates of total diversity based on one million sequenced T cells were considered lower bounds and underestimates. Compared with the aged group, the long-lived group had more naive CD4+ T cells, fewer expanded clones and increased TCR diversity, a pattern suggesting age selection. The percentage of naive T cells measured by flow cytometry correlated strongly with observed TCR beta diversity. Observed TCR beta diversity per million T cells fell roughly linearly with age, and a significant reduction was already apparent by age around 40. Because donor CMV infection status was unknown, age-related changes in expanded clonotypes were potentially confounded.

Systemically healthy Caucasian individuals from Russia, some 38 in total and aged 6 to 90 years, were included as donors. Approximately 9.3 milliliters of peripheral blood were drawn from each donor into EDTA-treated Vacutainer tubes. Ficoll-Paque density-gradient centrifugation was used to isolate PBMCs, with at least 7 million per sample. Total RNA was extracted from PBMCs with Trizol reagent, with at least 5.5 micrograms obtained per sample. For every donor, an aliquot of PBMCs went through flow cytometry to measure the percentages of naive CD45RAhigh/CD27high T cells. Library preparation was by 5' RACE. Sequenced using an Illumina HiSeq 2500. A second roughly 6 to 12 cycle PCR used a sample-barcoded 5' primer and a J-beta primer mix. A template-switch 5' adaptor carrying 12 random nucleotides introduced a unique molecular identifier onto each TCR beta cDNA molecule. Each sample yielded at least 2.5 million CDR3-containing paired-end reads. The Mint cDNA synthesis kit, primed by a TRBC-specific oligonucleotide, was used to synthesize first-strand cDNA from all RNA. Following uracil-DNA glycosylase treatment, a first 18-cycle PCR with universal primers M1SS and BC2_uni_R was performed on all cDNA. As for the authors' bioinformatics: Each sample was normalized by randomly selecting 1 million high-quality reads, each carrying a distinct molecular identifier. Instead of being binned into consensus sequences, reads that shared molecular identifiers were thrown out. CDR3 identification, clonotype clustering and error correction used MiTCR with a Q25 quality threshold and the strictest error-elimination algorithm. A nonparametric unseen species model with Euler transformation was used to estimate lower-bound total TCR beta diversity. The public reads were reprocessed in TCRdb via fastp at Q25 and MiXCR, keeping in-frame beta chains. Each CDR3 protein appears once, grouped with its most common genes and DNA. The V and J calls were not made by the authors but by TCRdb's processing. This sample comprises roughly 700,000 distinct CDR3 sequences, roughly 25% of them detected only once. Clones ranked in the top ten supply 9.4% of the sample.

Taken from the germline V gene (reference sequence), the CDR1 and CDR2 loops are SGHNT and YYREEE. Spanning cysteine to phenylalanine, the CDR3 consists of 21 amino acids. Here the CDR3 DNA is all that survives: 63 bases in frame from base 1. Trimmed from V: 1 base; trimmed from J: 0 bases; junction bases lacking a gene match: 14. A word on this clonotype: Its antigen is still unknown. No base quality values were provided; no much bigger clone lies one nucleotide off.

These data are also associated with another study on T cells of mothers and their children. As noted in the second study: Nine systemically healthy Caucasian individuals, comprising three mothers and their six children, were included as donors. cDNA synthesis used all of the extracted RNA, with around 1.4 ug of RNA in each 15 ul reaction. In the second PCR, the M1S primer added sample barcodes and 2-4 random nucleotides. More than 8 million TCR beta CDR3 reads were obtained from each mother, and about 3 million reads were obtained from each child. Thymic selection shapes the output of TCR recombination in a similar way in related and unrelated pairs, and inherited differences have a minor effect. Normalized repertoire overlap was always slightly but never significantly higher in related than unrelated mother-child pairs. No persistent microchimeric T cell clones were found, with a detection sensitivity of around 100 clones per million clonotypes. In the study, deep NGS was used to compare the TCR beta repertoires of mothers and children, and features distinguishing related mother-child pairs from unrelated individuals were sought. The mean age was approximately 41 +/- 4 years for the mothers and about 12 +/- 4 years for the children. After adapter ligation with NEBNext reagents, the libraries were sequenced on Illumina HiSeq 2000 with 100+100 nt paired-end reads. To prevent cross-contamination, the mother and child libraries were prepared one month apart and sequenced in separate runs. Each donor had between roughly 450,000 and 2,100,000 distinct TCR beta clonotypes identified. Naive TCR beta clonotypes were estimated from low-frequency clonotypes matched to each donor's FACS-determined naive share, without sorting.

The source is a boy aged 5 to 17 in good health. The chain was built from TRBV5-4 and TRBJ2-1; 12 central bases correspond to TRBD2. Sequenced sample: blood. The DNA sequence reads TGTGCCAGCAGCTTGAGGCCCGAGCTAGCGGGAGGGTCGAGCTCCTACAATGAGCAGTTCTTC. Its translation is CASSLRPELAGGSSSYNEQFF.